The TCR beta chain under discussion was sequenced for a study of cytomegalovirus exposure and HLA in healthy donors. Germline CDR1 SGHTA, CDR2 FQGNSA. The CDR3 totals 15 residues. V gave up 5 bases and J gave up 5 bases, with 19 bases separating them. Primers for the PCR totalled 60 Vbeta and 13 Jbeta. Measured with immunoSEQ multiplex PCR; TCRdb has only the in-frame clones, and not every one. In the table there are approximately 99,000 clones, 70% to 75% of which are singletons. This chain links TRBV7-2 with TRBJ2-7; possible D gene TRBD1, 5 bases. The TCR sequence derives from a man aged 40-49 years in good health and CMV-seronegative. Sequencing input: PBMCs. CDR3 in amino acids: CASSPDPTVFNEQYF. DNA of the CDR3: TGTGCCAGCAGCCCGGACCCGACAGTATTCAACGAGCAGTACTTC.